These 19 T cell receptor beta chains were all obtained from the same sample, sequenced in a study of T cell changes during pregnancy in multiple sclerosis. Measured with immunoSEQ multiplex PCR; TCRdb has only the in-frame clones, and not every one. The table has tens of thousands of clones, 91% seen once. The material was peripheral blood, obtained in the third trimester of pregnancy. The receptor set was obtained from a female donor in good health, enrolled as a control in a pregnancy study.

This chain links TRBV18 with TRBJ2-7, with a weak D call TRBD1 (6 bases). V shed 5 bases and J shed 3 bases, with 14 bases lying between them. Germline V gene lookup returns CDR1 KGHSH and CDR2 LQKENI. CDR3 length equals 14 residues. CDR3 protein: CASSINKGDYEQYF. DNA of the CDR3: TGTGCCAGCTCAATAAATAAGGGGGACTACGAGCAGTACTTC.

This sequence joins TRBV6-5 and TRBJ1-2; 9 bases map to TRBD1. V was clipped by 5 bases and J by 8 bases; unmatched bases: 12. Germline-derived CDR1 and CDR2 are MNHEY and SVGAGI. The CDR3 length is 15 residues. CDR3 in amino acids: CASSIGQGIFWGYTF. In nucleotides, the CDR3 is TGTGCCAGCAGTATCGGACAGGGGATTTTTTGGGGCTACACCTTC.

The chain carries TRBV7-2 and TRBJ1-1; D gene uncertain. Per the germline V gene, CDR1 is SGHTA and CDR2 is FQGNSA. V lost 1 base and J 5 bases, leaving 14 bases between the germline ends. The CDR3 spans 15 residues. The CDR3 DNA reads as TGTGCCAGCAGCTTAGTGTCTAACGGGAGAACTGAAGCTTTCTTT. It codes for CASSLVSNGRTEAFF.

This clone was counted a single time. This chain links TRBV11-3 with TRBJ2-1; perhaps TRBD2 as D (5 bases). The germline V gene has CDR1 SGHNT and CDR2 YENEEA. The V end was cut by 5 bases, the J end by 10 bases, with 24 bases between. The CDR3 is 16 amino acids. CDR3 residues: CASSDLKGAPSREQFF. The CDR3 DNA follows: TGTGCCAGCAGCGACCTGAAGGGAGCCCCATCGAGAGAGCAGTTCTTC.

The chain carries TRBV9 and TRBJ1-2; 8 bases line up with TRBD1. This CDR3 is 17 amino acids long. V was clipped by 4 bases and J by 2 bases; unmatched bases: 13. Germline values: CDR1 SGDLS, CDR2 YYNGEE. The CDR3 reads CASSKRPGTGINYGYTF. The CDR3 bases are TGTGCCAGCAGCAAACGACCAGGGACAGGCATAAACTATGGCTACACCTTC.

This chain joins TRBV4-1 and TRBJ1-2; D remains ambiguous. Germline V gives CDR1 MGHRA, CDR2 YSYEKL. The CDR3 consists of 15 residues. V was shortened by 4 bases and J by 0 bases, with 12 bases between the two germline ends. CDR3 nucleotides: TGCGCCAGCAGCCCGCGGGAGGCGGCTAACTATGGCTACACCTTC. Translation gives CASSPREAANYGYTF.

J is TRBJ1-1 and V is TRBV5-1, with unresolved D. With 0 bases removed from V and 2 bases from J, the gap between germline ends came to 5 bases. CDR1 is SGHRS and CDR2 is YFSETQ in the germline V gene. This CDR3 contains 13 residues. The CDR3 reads CASSLVANTEAFF. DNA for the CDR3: TGCGCCAGCAGCTTGGTAGCCAACACTGAAGCTTTCTTT.

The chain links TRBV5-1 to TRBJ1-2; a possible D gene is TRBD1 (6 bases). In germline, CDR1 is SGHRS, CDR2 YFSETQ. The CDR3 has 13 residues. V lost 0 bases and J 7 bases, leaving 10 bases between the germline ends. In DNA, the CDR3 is TGCGCCAGCAGCTTGGTTCAGGACAGTGGCTACACCTTC. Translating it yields CASSLVQDSGYTF.

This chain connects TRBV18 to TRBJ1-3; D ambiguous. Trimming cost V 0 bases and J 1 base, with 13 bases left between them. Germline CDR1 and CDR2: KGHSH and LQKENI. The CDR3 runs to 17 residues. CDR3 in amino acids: CASSPPRQMASGNTIYF. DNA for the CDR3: TGTGCCAGCTCACCACCGCGGCAGATGGCGTCTGGAAACACCATATATTTT.

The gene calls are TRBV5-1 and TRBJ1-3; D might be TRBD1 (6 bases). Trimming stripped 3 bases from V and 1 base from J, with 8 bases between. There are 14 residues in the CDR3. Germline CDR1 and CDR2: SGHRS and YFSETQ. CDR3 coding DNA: TGCGCCAGCAGCTCTCAGGGGTCTGGAAACACCATATATTTT. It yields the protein CASSSQGSGNTIYF.

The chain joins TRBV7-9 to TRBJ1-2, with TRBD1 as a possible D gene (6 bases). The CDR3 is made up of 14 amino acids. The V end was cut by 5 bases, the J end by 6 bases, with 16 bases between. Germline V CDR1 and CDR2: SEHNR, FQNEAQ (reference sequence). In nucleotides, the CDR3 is TGTGCCAGCAGCCCCGAGGACAGTTCGAATGGCTACACCTTC. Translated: CASSPEDSSNGYTF.

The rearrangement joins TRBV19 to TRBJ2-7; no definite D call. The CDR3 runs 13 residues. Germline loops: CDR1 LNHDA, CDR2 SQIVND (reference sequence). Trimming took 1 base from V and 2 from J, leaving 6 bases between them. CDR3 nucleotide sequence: TGTGCCAGTAGTATAGCCCCGGCCTACGAGCAGTACTTC. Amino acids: CASSIAPAYEQYF.

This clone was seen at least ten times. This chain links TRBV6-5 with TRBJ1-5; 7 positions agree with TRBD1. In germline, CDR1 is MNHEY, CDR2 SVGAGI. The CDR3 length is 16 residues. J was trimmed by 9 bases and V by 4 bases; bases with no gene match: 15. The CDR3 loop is CASSSGPDRPAGPQHF. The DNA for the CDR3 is TGTGCCAGCAGTTCGGGCCCGGACAGGCCCGCCGGGCCCCAGCATTTT.

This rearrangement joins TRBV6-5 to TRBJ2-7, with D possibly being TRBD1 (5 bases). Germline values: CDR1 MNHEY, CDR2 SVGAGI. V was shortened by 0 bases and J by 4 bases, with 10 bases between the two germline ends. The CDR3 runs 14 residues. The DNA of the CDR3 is TGTGCCAGCAGTTACTCAGGGGTTCCTTACGAGCAGTACTTC. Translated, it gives CASSYSGVPYEQYF.

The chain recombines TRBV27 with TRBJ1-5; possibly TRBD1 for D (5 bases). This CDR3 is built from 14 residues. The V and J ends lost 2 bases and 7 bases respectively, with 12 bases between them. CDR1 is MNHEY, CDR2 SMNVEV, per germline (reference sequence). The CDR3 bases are TGTGCCAGCAGTTTAGGGACTCGCGGGCAGCCCCAGCATTTT. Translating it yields CASSLGTRGQPQHF.

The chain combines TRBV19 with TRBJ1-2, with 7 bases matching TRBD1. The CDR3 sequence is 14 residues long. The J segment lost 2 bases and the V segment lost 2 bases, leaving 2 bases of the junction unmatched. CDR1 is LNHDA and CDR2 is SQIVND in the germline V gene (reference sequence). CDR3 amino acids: CASSIQGVNYGYTF. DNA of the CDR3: TGTGCCAGTAGTATACAGGGGGTAAACTATGGCTACACCTTC.

CDR3 sequence reads: CASSPPPGLALYEQYF. In DNA, the CDR3 is TGTGCCAGCAGCCCCCCCCCGGGACTCGCGTTATACGAGCAGTACTTC. This chain connects TRBV5-6 to TRBJ2-7; D may be TRBD2 (6 bases). V was cut by 4 bases and J by 4 bases, with 21 bases left in between. The V gene's germline CDR1 is SGHDT and CDR2 YYEEEE. The CDR3 runs 16 residues. Full variable domain (rest looked up from reference TRBV5-6 and TRBJ2-7): DAGVTQSPTHLIKTRGQQVTLRCSPKSGHDTVSWYQQALGQGPQFIFQYYEEEERQRGNFPDRFSGHQFPNYSSELNVNALLLGDSALYLCASSPPPGLALYEQYFGPGTRLTVT.

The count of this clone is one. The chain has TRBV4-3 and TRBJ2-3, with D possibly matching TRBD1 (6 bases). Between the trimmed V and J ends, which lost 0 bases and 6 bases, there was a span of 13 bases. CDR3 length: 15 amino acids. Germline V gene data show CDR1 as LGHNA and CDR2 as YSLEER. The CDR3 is CASSQDSTGTDTQYF. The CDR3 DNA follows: TGCGCCAGCAGCCAAGACTCAACAGGGACCGATACGCAGTATTTT.

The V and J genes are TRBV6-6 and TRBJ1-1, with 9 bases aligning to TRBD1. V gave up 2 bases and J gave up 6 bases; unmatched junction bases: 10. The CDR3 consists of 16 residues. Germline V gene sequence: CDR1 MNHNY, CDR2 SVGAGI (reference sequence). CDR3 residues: CASSYTQTGGRAEAFF. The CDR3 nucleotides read TGTGCCAGCAGTTACACCCAGACAGGGGGGAGGGCTGAAGCTTTCTTT.